This T cell receptor (beta chain) was sequenced for a study of blood T cell repertoires in COVID-19. Study as a whole: The United States, Italy and Spain were the sources of the acute and convalescent COVID-19 samples. The analysed material was cDNA or gDNA that came from T cells, B-cell-depleted T cells, or PBMCs.

This clone has only a few counts. V lost 4 bases and J lost 8, with 11 bases in between. Germline CDR1 LNHDA, CDR2 SQIVND (reference sequence). The CDR3 length is 12 residues. As processed by the authors: Amplification from reference gene primers served as the basis for estimated nucleated cell counts. TCRdb's copy holds only in-frame clones and misses some; the assay was immunoSEQ multiplex PCR. D and trimming come from the DNA, and the V and J calls and clone size come from that table. The repertoire holds fewer than 400,000 clones, with around 84% as singletons. The gene calls are TRBV19 and TRBJ1-2, with D hard to call. The TCR originated in a human donor in a cohort sampled during active COVID-19. Sequencing was done on a sample of peripheral blood. CDR3 protein: CASSTSLWGYTF. CDR3 DNA: TGTGCCAGTAGTACGAGTTTGTGGGGCTACACCTTC.